This entry lists 29 T cell receptor beta chains sequenced from one sample in a study of PD-L1 blockade in urothelial cancer. Regarding time point: pretreatment peripheral blood. This table comes from immunoSEQ multiplex PCR, and its TCRdb copy is limited to in-frame clones, with some not included. Of under 95,000 clones listed, 84% are singletons. The sample here was PBMCs, taken around atezolizumab (anti-PD-L1) treatment. The receptors were sampled from a woman aged 70-85 years with urothelial cancer.

The rearrangement uses TRBV7-7 and TRBJ2-3; D possibly corresponds to TRBD1 (6 bases). The CDR3 is made up of 13 amino acids. Per the germline V gene, CDR1 is SSHAT and CDR2 is FNYEAQ (reference sequence). Deletions cut 4 bases from V and 4 bases from J, with 9 bases between. The CDR3 loop is CASSSQGPDTQYF. Written as DNA, the CDR3 is TGTGCCAGCAGCTCCCAGGGGCCAGATACGCAGTATTTT.

This clone was seen more than once but under ten times. The gene calls are TRBV29-1 and TRBJ2-3, with D tentatively TRBD2 (7 bases). There are 14 residues in the CDR3. V dropped 7 bases and J dropped 0 bases, with 14 bases sitting between them. Germline V lookup: CDR1 SQVTM, CDR2 ANQGSEA. The CDR3 DNA is TGCAGCGCCCGACGGGGGGCTAGCACAGATACGCAGTATTTT. Residues: CSARRGASTDTQYF.

J is TRBJ2-7 and V is TRBV10-3, with D maybe TRBD1 (5 bases). The CDR3 covers 12 residues. Germline lookup yields CDR1 ENHRY and CDR2 SYGVKD. V was cut by 10 bases and J by 3 bases, with 13 bases left in between. CDR3 loop: CATQTVNYEQYF. The CDR3 DNA sequence: TGTGCCACCCAGACAGTTAACTACGAGCAGTACTTC.

V usage is TRBV6-5 and J usage is TRBJ2-5; D possibly corresponds to TRBD1 (6 bases). The tail of the sequence fits TRBJ2-7 better, so the J call may be wrong. This CDR3 is 13 amino acids long. Germline assignment: CDR1 MNHEY and CDR2 SVGAGI. For the CDR3, the DNA is TGTGCCAGCAGTTACAACAGGGACTACGAGCAGTACTTC. Residues: CASSYNRDYEQYF.

The chain carries TRBV5-1 and TRBJ2-3; tentative D call: TRBD2 (5 bases). This CDR3 contains 15 residues. The germline V and J ends were trimmed by 2 bases and 2 bases, with 12 bases remaining between them. The V gene's germline CDR1 is SGHRS and CDR2 YFSETQ. Here the CDR3 reads CASSLGLAPTDTQYF. The CDR3 coding sequence is TGCGCCAGCAGCTTAGGACTCGCCCCCACAGATACGCAGTATTTT.

V usage is TRBV11-2 and J usage is TRBJ1-4; 7 bases agree with TRBD1. The CDR3 sequence is 14 residues long. The ends lost 5 bases at V and 6 bases at J; junction bases unmatched: 6. Germline CDR1 and CDR2: SGHAT and FQNNGV. CDR3 sequence reads: CASSLDRVDEKLFF. The CDR3 DNA is TGTGCCAGCAGCCTCGACAGGGTGGATGAAAAACTGTTTTTT.

V gene TRBV5-1 combines with J gene TRBJ1-1; no clear D gene. V was pared by 2 bases and J by 0 bases, with 8 bases between. CDR3 length equals 14 residues. Germline loops: CDR1 SGHRS, CDR2 YFSETQ. The CDR3 is CASSFSGLNTEAFF. The CDR3 DNA reads TGCGCCAGCAGCTTCTCAGGCTTGAACACTGAAGCTTTCTTT.

The chain joins TRBV29-1 to TRBJ2-7; TRBD2 aligns across 13 bases. J gave up 7 bases and V 0 bases, and 6 bases lay outside the gene matches. Germline-derived CDR1 and CDR2 are SQVTM and ANQGSEA. This CDR3 has 15 amino acids. CDR3 in DNA: TGCAGCGTTGAAGACCCCGGACTAGCGGGAGCTGAGCAGTACTTC. It specifies CSVEDPGLAGAEQYF.

This clone came up once. The rearrangement joins TRBV30 to TRBJ1-2; 7 bases are a match to TRBD1. With V trimmed by 0 bases and J by 10 bases, 5 bases remained unmatched. Germline-derived CDR1 and CDR2 are GTSNPN and SVGIG (reference sequence). The CDR3 is made up of 12 amino acids. The DNA of the CDR3 is TGTGCCTGGAGTGTTGCAGGGGGTTCCTACACCTTC. Amino acid sequence: CAWSVAGGSYTF. Variable domain in full (rest from reference TRBV30 and TRBJ1-2): SQTIHQWPATLVQPVGSPLSLECTVEGTSNPNLYWYRQAAGRGLQLLFYSVGIGQISSEVPQNLSASRPQDRQFILSSKKLLLSDSGFYLCAWSVAGGSYTFGSGTRLTVV.

The chain links TRBV6-6 to TRBJ2-7; D perhaps matches TRBD1 (6 bases). The length of the CDR3 is 12 residues. Germline CDR1 MNHNY, CDR2 SVGAGI (reference sequence). Trimming took 5 bases from V and 3 from J, leaving 8 bases between them. The CDR3 sequence is CASSSRGYEQYF. The CDR3 DNA is TGTGCCAGCAGTAGCAGGGGCTACGAGCAGTACTTC.

The chain uses TRBV11-2 and TRBJ2-7; D is unclear. The CDR3 totals 15 residues. V gave up 0 bases and J gave up 0 bases, with 9 bases separating them. Germline CDR1 and CDR2: SGHAT and FQNNGV. CDR3 DNA sequence: TGTGCCAGCAGCTTAGATGGCGGATTCTCCTACGAGCAGTACTTC. Amino acids: CASSLDGGFSYEQYF.

This clone has only a few counts. This rearrangement joins TRBV6-5 to TRBJ2-1; 8 bases fit TRBD2. From germline, CDR1 is MNHEY and CDR2 SVGAGI. Trimming at V came to 2 bases and at J to 5 bases, leaving 5 bases not matched to a gene. CDR3 size: 15 residues. The CDR3 coding sequence is TGTGCCAGCAGTTACCTGCCGGGGGGGGACAATGAGCAGTTCTTC. Translation: CASSYLPGGDNEQFF.

The chain uses TRBV19 and TRBJ1-1; weak D call: TRBD1 (5 bases). V lost 2 bases, J lost 6 bases, and 13 bases lay in between. Germline loops: CDR1 LNHDA, CDR2 SQIVND (reference sequence). The CDR3 extends over 14 amino acids. The CDR3 loop is CASSIRGWPAEAFF. The CDR3 DNA reads as TGTGCCAGTAGTATAAGGGGCTGGCCAGCTGAAGCTTTCTTT.

This clone was recorded a few times. The chain uses TRBV2 and TRBJ2-1; the D gene is possibly TRBD1 (5 bases). V was pared by 1 base and J by 9 bases, with 7 bases between. CDR3 size: 12 residues. Germline CDR1 reads SNHLY; CDR2 reads FYNNEI. For the CDR3, the DNA is TGTGCCAGCAGTGAAGGTAGGGGTGAGCAGTTCTTC. Translated, it gives CASSEGRGEQFF.

The chain employs TRBV6-1 and TRBJ2-5, with D perhaps TRBD2 (6 bases). V was trimmed by 3 bases and J by 7 bases, leaving 18 bases between them. CDR3 length equals 15 residues. Germline V gene data show CDR1 as MNHNS and CDR2 as SASEGT. The CDR3 DNA follows: TGTGCCAGCAGTGACAGGCGATTGCGGGGCGGGACCCAGTACTTC. Translation: CASSDRRLRGGTQYF.

The rearrangement uses TRBV4-2 and TRBJ2-1, with D unclear. The CDR3 has 14 residues. Trimming removed 1 base from V and 8 bases from J, with 12 bases in between. Germline V gene sequence: CDR1 LGHNA, CDR2 YNFKEQ. The CDR3 nucleotides are TGTGCCAGCAGCCAAGTGGGCCCCCCCGATGAGCAGTTCTTC. This gives the protein CASSQVGPPDEQFF.

The J gene is TRBJ2-5, the V gene TRBV7-2; 14 bases fit TRBD2. The CDR3 spans 16 residues. Germline V CDR1 and CDR2: SGHTA, FQGNSA. The V segment lost 5 bases and the J segment 4 bases; nucleotides outside the gene matches: 6. CDR3 nucleotide sequence: TGTGCCAGCAGCGGTAGGGGGACTAGCGGGGGAGAGACCCAGTACTTC. Protein sequence: CASSGRGTSGGETQYF. Looking up the rest from reference TRBV7-2 and TRBJ2-5 gives the full variable domain: GAGVSQSPSNKVTEKGKDVELRCDPISGHTALYWYRQSLGQGLEFLIYFQGNSAPDKSGLPSDRFSAERTGGSVSTLTIQRTQQEDSAVYLCASSGRGTSGGETQYFGPGTRLLVL.

The V call is TRBV10-2, the J call TRBJ2-7; 12 nucleotides align to TRBD2. CDR1 and CDR2 (germline): WSHSY, SAAADI. V lost 4 bases, J lost 5 bases, and 9 bases stayed unmatched. The CDR3 runs to 16 residues. The CDR3 protein is CASSGASGRARNEQYF. The CDR3 DNA sequence: TGCGCCAGCAGTGGAGCTAGCGGGAGGGCTCGAAACGAGCAGTACTTC.

The chain carries TRBV5-5 and TRBJ2-1; D remains ambiguous. The CDR3 runs to 15 residues. Germline CDR1 is SGHKS and CDR2 is YYEKEE (reference sequence). The ends were cut back, 4 bases at V and 0 bases at J, with 11 bases in the middle. The CDR3 sequence is CASSRGPSSYNEQFF. The CDR3 DNA reads TGTGCCAGCAGCCGAGGTCCTAGCTCCTACAATGAGCAGTTCTTC.

CDR3 bases: TGTGCCATCAGGCAAACAGGGGGGGACACTGAAGCTTTCTTT. The encoded protein is CAIRQTGGDTEAFF. V gene TRBV10-3 combines with J gene TRBJ1-1, with 8 nucleotides matching TRBD1. The CDR3 is 14 amino acids. Looked up from germline, CDR1 is ENHRY and CDR2 is SYGVKD. Trimming cost V 6 bases and J 3 bases; bases outside gene matches: 6.

This chain connects TRBV30 to TRBJ2-3, with 8 bases that match TRBD2. The CDR3 contains 16 residues. The V and J ends lost 0 bases and 0 bases, in that order; junction bases with no gene match: 5. Germline V gene lookup returns CDR1 GTSNPN and CDR2 SVGIG (reference sequence). The CDR3 is CAWSVGASGSTDTQYF. As DNA, the CDR3 is TGTGCCTGGAGTGTGGGGGCTAGCGGGAGCACAGATACGCAGTATTTT.

This clone occurred a few times. J is TRBJ1-1 and V is TRBV7-2; D gene uncertain. Germline V gene lookup returns CDR1 SGHTA and CDR2 FQGNSA. V was cut by 7 bases and J by 0 bases, with 9 bases left in between. The CDR3 runs to 13 residues. CDR3 amino acids: CASTQRMNTEAFF. CDR3 DNA sequence: TGTGCCAGCACGCAGCGAATGAACACTGAAGCTTTCTTT.

The chain has TRBV4-2 and TRBJ2-1, with D possibly TRBD2 on 6 matching bases. The germline V gene has CDR1 LGHNA and CDR2 YNFKEQ. The CDR3 covers 14 residues. V gave up 3 bases and J gave up 4 bases, with 10 bases separating them. The CDR3 sequence: CASSHASEYNEQFF. CDR3 nucleotide sequence: TGTGCCAGCAGCCACGCTAGCGAGTACAATGAGCAGTTCTTC.

This chain connects TRBV6-4 to TRBJ1-2; tentative D call: TRBD1 (6 bases). Germline lookup yields CDR1 MRHNA and CDR2 SNTAGT. Trimming left V 5 bases short and J 8 bases short, with 21 bases between. The CDR3 has 15 amino acids. In DNA, the CDR3 is TGTGCCAGCAGTAGATCGTCAGGGGCGGGGGACGGCTACACCTTC. Protein sequence: CASSRSSGAGDGYTF.

The chain uses TRBV6-1 and TRBJ1-5, with D maybe TRBD1 (6 bases). Germline-derived CDR1 and CDR2 are MNHNS and SASEGT. The ends were cut back, 4 bases at V and 0 bases at J, with 10 bases in the middle. The CDR3 spans 15 residues. Written as DNA, the CDR3 is TGTGCCAGCAGTGGAACAGGGTCTAGCAATCAGCCCCAGCATTTT. It is translated as CASSGTGSSNQPQHF.

The chain recombines TRBV7-9 with TRBJ2-1; 8 positions match TRBD2. Germline CDR1 is SEHNR and CDR2 is FQNEAQ (reference sequence). The CDR3 has 13 residues. V gave up 5 bases and J gave up 15 bases; unmatched junction bases: 12. The CDR3 protein is CASSPEPGLVVFF. Written as DNA, the CDR3 is TGTGCCAGCAGCCCAGAGCCGGGACTAGTAGTGTTCTTC.

The V call is TRBV5-6, the J call TRBJ2-2; TRBD1 might be the D (5 bases). The V and J ends lost 2 bases and 0 bases respectively, with 8 bases between them. Per the germline V gene, CDR1 is SGHDT and CDR2 is YYEEEE. The length of the CDR3 is 15 residues. DNA for the CDR3: TGTGCCAGCAGCTTTGCGACAGCGAACACCGGGGAGCTGTTTTTT. This encodes CASSFATANTGELFF.

The chain couples TRBV30 to TRBJ1-4, with a possible D match to TRBD1 (5 bases). Looked up from germline, CDR1 is GTSNPN and CDR2 is SVGIG (reference sequence). Trimming left V 1 base short and J 2 bases short, with 20 bases between. The CDR3 totals 18 residues. CDR3 DNA: TGTGCCTGGAGTGCCTCCCTGGGCAGGGCGGGGACTAATGAAAAACTGTTTTTT. Amino acids: CAWSASLGRAGTNEKLFF.

V usage is TRBV30 and J usage is TRBJ2-2; 13 nucleotides match TRBD2. After removal of 4 bases from V and 4 bases from J, the junction contained 9 bases not matched to a gene. Germline CDR1 GTSNPN, CDR2 SVGIG (reference sequence). The CDR3 runs to 17 residues. CDR3: CAWTLLAGGPRTGELFF. CDR3 nucleotide sequence: TGTGCCTGGACCCTACTAGCGGGAGGGCCGCGCACCGGGGAGCTGTTTTTT.